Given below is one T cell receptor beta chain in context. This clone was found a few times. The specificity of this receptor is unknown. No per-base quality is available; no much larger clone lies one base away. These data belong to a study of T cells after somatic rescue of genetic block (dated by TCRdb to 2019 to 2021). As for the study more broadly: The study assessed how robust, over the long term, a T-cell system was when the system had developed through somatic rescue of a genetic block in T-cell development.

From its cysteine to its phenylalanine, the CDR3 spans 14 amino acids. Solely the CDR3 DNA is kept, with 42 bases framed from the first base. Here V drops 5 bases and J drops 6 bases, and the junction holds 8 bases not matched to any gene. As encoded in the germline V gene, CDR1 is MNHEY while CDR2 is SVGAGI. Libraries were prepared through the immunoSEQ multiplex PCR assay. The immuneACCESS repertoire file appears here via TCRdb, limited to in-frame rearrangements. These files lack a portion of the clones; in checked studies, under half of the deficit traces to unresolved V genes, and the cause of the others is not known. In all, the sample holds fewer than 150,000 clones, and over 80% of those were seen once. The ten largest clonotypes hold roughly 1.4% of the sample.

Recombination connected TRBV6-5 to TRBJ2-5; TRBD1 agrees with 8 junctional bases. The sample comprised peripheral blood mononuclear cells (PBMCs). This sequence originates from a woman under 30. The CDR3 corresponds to CASSRTTGDKTQYF. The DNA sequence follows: TGTGCCAGCAGTCGAACGACAGGGGATAAGACCCAGTACTTC.